This T cell receptor (beta chain) was obtained from a study of T-cell reconstitution after alpha-beta-depleted transplantation in children. Study-wide results and limits: Several hundred rapidly expanded clones from non-depleted graft cells reportedly supplied alpha-beta T cells about two months post-transplant.

TCRbeta library preparation incorporated unique molecular identifiers. TCRdb itself ran the PCR reads through MiXCR, one entry per CDR3 protein. This sample has 65,000 to 85,000 distinct CDR3 sequences, with 9.5% to 13% found just once. From germline, CDR1 is MNHEY and CDR2 SVGAGI. The ends were cut back, 0 bases at V and 5 bases at J, with 8 bases in the middle. CDR3 length: 14 residues. This clonotype was seen many times. Its antigen is unknown. The source material was PBMCs, sampled before TCRalphabeta/CD19-depleted stem cell transplant. The V gene is TRBV6-5, the J gene TRBJ1-5; possible D gene TRBD1, 6 bases. The receptor's source is a boy aged 5-17 years with acute myeloid leukemia, due to receive a stem cell transplant. The CDR3 spells CASSYSGADQPQHF. The CDR3 DNA reads as TGTGCCAGCAGTTACTCGGGGGCGGATCAGCCCCAGCATTTT.